Reported below is one T cell receptor (beta chain). Many counts were recorded for this clone. Its antigen remains unidentified. Per-base quality was not reported, and no clone a single base away is much larger than it. The data are from a study of shared clonotypes between healthy human individuals (dated by TCRdb to 2020 to 2021). With regard to the full study: The cohort comprised a couple of women and three men aged 18 to 49 years. For each donor, CD4 naive and CD4 memory were each given three plates, CD8 naive was given two plates, and CD8 memory was given one plate. To estimate repertoire size and how much clonotypes are shared between individuals, the study performed deep sequencing of blood TCR repertoires from five healthy adults. Libraries were prepared and TCR repertoires were sequenced by different laboratories using diverse techniques, in order to increase sequencing depth and limit assay-specific biases. Each donor's leukapheresis produced roughly between roughly 0.85 and 9.5 billion PBMCs. Beyond this particular receptor, the publication reports: Incomplete sequencing was indicated by rarefaction of sorted-subset datasets, despite the large sequencing depth. Sampling was restricted to blood, and TCR repertoires in tissues likely differ from the TCR repertoires found in blood. Pairwise subsampling led to the expectation that sequencing depth would affect the degree of clonotype sharing among donors. Compared with non-shared clonotypes, the clonotypes found in all four sorted-subset donors had higher generation probabilities. The genetic and exposure-history diversity represented was limited by the small number of donors. Across a few donors, around 5.4% of naive CD4, over 3% of naive CD8, 2.3% of memory CD4, and 0.4% of memory CD8 clonotypes were shared. Naive subsets generally had larger estimated clonotype richness than memory subsets.

Using the deep immunoSEQ assay, multiplex PCR amplified TCR CDR3 regions from genomic DNA. Genomic DNA extracted from each cell subset was distributed evenly over all wells of several immunoSEQ 96-well plates, and each plate served as one replicate. For sorted subsets, about 220 ng of genomic DNA, equivalent to 25,000 to 30,000 T cell genomes, went into each replicate PCR. The purified libraries were quantified using a Qubit 3.0 fluorometer, sized with a Bioanalyzer 2100, and then quantified again using the KAPA Library Quantification kit. Every immunoSEQ 96-well plate was sequenced on a separate single-read 150-cycle Illumina NextSeq 550 flow cell. In the source study's methods: Because the immunoSEQ output held only junctional sequences and lacked quality scores, the filtering could not match the filtering applied to full-length reads. To assign V/J genes and CDR3, sequences were annotated against IMGT germline references using PyIR, a Python wrapper for IgBLAST v1.9. Reads were removed for weak V/J assignments (E-value above 1e-6), missing CDR3, stop codons, out-of-frame junctions, or ambiguous translated residues. A V3J clonotype was defined by an identical inferred V gene, J gene, and CDR3 amino acid sequence. The percentage overlap between two repertoires was calculated by dividing the number of shared unique clonotypes by the size of the smaller repertoire. Three approaches were used to assess repertoire richness: RTK rarefaction, the Chao1 estimator, and Recon v2.1 estimates of unobserved clonotypes. Generation probabilities were computed with OLGA for all TCRbeta clonotypes obtained by the gDNA method from a handful of donors. TCRdb holds this immuneACCESS table with in-frame rearrangements only. Some clones are missing; in checked studies, unresolved V genes explain under half, and the rest has no known cause. Clone size and V and J calls were adopted from that table, with D and trimming inferred from the DNA. This sample comprises some 660,000 clones, around three quarters of them detected only once. The ten biggest clones cover around 1.8% of the sample.

CDR1 LNHDA and CDR2 SQIVND were looked up in the germline V gene (reference sequence). Trimming costs V 3 bases and J 9 bases, and their ends lie 14 bases apart. Measured from the cysteine to the phenylalanine, the CDR3 is 13 residues long. CDR3 DNA is the only sequence kept; it has 39 bases, read in frame from the first base. Donors were healthy HIV-negative adults with no recently reported acute infections or vaccinations. Every donor was a Caucasian adult living in Nashville, Tennessee, USA. CD4+ T cells were enriched through magnetic negative selection, after which naive cells were positively selected on CD45RA and the remaining negative fraction served as the memory subset. Blood was obtained by leukapheresis, after which PBMCs were separated by Ficoll-Histopaque density gradient centrifugation and cryopreserved in liquid nitrogen vapor phase. Analytical flow cytometry was used to check the purity and quantity of each magnetically sorted T cell population. From each sorted fraction, genomic DNA was isolated and quantified by UV absorbance on a Nanodrop 2000c.

This sequence originates from a woman in her 30s in good health. The rearranged segments are TRBV19 and TRBJ1-1; the D segment cannot be called with confidence. Sequencing input: memory CD4+ T cells sorted from blood. This specimen's cell subset or site label, interpreted: CD45RA-negative fraction. The nucleotide sequence is given as TGTGCCAGTAGTATCACATCGGCCACCCAAGCTTTCTTT. Translated, it reads CASSITSATQAFF.